Each of the 10 T cell receptor beta chains below was sequenced from the same sample in a study of blood T cell repertoires in COVID-19. The table came from immunoSEQ multiplex PCR; TCRdb's copy has only in-frame clones and leaves some out. The sample lists under 500,000 clones, 70% to 90% occurring once. The specimen sequenced was PBMCs or T cells enriched from blood (not recorded which). The source is a woman under 30 with acute COVID-19.

The rearrangement uses TRBV28 and TRBJ2-5; TRBD2 agrees at 8 bases. The germline CDR1 and CDR2 sequences are MDHEN and SYDVKM. The CDR3 contains 14 residues. V was clipped by 7 bases and J by 4 bases; unmatched bases: 8. This CDR3 reads CASIPSGSRETQYF. CDR3 DNA sequence: TGTGCCAGCATCCCGAGCGGGAGTAGAGAGACCCAGTACTTC.

The V gene is TRBV4-3, the J gene TRBJ2-1, with 8 nucleotides matching TRBD2. Germline CDR1 is LGHNA and CDR2 is YSLEER. J lost 6 bases, V lost 3 bases, and 10 bases had no gene match. The CDR3 runs to 16 residues. CDR3 bases: TGCGCCAGCAGCCATTCCCCAGCGGGAGAGATCAATGAGCAGTTCTTC. It specifies CASSHSPAGEINEQFF.

CDR3 region: CASSLRLAGALDTQYF. DNA for the CDR3: TGTGCCAGCAGCTTAAGACTAGCGGGAGCCCTAGATACGCAGTATTTT. The chain is built from TRBV7-9 and TRBJ2-3, with 12 bases aligning to TRBD2. Germline V gene data show CDR1 as SEHNR and CDR2 as FQNEAQ (reference sequence). This CDR3 is built from 16 residues. V dropped 2 bases and J dropped 5; count of bases not matched to a gene: 5.

The chain uses TRBV18 and TRBJ1-2; no reliable D call. The germline V gene encodes CDR1 KGHSH and CDR2 LQKENI. V gave up 1 base and J gave up 3 bases, with 9 bases separating them. This CDR3 spans 14 amino acids. As DNA, the CDR3 is TGTGCCAGCTCACCACAGGGAGTGGACTATGGCTACACCTTC. It is translated as CASSPQGVDYGYTF.

This clone showed up just once. The genes are TRBV13 and TRBJ1-1; D is ambiguous. CDR3 length equals 13 residues. Germline V gene lookup returns CDR1 PRHDT and CDR2 FYEKMQ (reference sequence). The V gene lost 4 bases and the J gene lost 5 bases, with 11 bases spanning the gap. CDR3 residues: CASSSKRSTEAFF. The CDR3 nucleotides read TGTGCCAGCAGCTCTAAAAGGAGTACTGAAGCTTTCTTT.

This chain joins TRBV2 and TRBJ1-5, with D possibly being TRBD1 (5 bases). V was shortened by 4 bases and J by 4 bases, with 11 bases between the two germline ends. The CDR3 contains 14 residues. Germline-derived CDR1 and CDR2 are SNHLY and FYNNEI. This chain's CDR3 is CASSVGAGNQPQHF. The CDR3 nucleotides read TGTGCCAGCAGTGTTGGGGCAGGGAATCAGCCCCAGCATTTT.

The chain has TRBV18 and TRBJ2-7, with TRBD2 matching over 7 bases. Germline CDR1 reads KGHSH; CDR2 reads LQKENI. The CDR3 spans 16 residues. The V segment lost 2 bases and the J segment 6 bases; nucleotides outside the gene matches: 13. The CDR3 reads CASSPVPGVGEGEQYF. As DNA, the CDR3 is TGTGCCAGCTCACCAGTTCCAGGTGTGGGGGAGGGCGAGCAGTACTTC.

J is TRBJ1-1 and V is TRBV29-1, with D possibly matching TRBD1 (6 bases). The CDR3 consists of 14 residues. Trimming pared 7 bases from V and 1 base from J, leaving 16 bases between. Germline-derived CDR1 and CDR2 are SQVTM and ANQGSEA. In nucleotides, the CDR3 is TGCAGCGGAACGCGGGGGCTGCAGAACACTGAAGCTTTCTTT. Its translation is CSGTRGLQNTEAFF.

The genes are TRBV6-1 and TRBJ2-2; D gene uncertain. The germline V and J ends were trimmed by 2 bases and 4 bases, with 11 bases remaining between them. The CDR3 consists of 15 residues. Germline CDR1 reads MNHNS; CDR2 reads SASEGT. The CDR3 DNA is TGTGCCAGCAGTGAATACGTCAGAAGCACCGGGGAGCTGTTTTTT. It specifies CASSEYVRSTGELFF.

The rearrangement links TRBV6-6 to TRBJ2-2; 7 bases fit TRBD2. V lost 0 bases and J lost 1; bases outside the gene matches: 2. From germline, CDR1 is MNHNY and CDR2 SVGAGI (reference sequence). CDR3 length: 16 residues. In DNA, the CDR3 is TGTGCCAGCAGTTACTCGGCTAGCGGGAACACCGGGGAGCTGTTTTTT. It encodes CASSYSASGNTGELFF.